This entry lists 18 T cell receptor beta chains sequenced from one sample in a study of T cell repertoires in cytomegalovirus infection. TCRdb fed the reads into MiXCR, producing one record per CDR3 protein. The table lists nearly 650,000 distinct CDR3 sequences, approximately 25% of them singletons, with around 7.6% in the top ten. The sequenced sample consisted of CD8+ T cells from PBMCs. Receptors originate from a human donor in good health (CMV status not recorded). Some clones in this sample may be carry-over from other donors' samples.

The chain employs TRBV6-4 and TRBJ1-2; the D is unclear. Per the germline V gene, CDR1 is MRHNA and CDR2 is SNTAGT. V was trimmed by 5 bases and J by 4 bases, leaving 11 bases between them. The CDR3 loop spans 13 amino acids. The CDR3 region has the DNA TGTGCCAGCAGTTTCGGCAAGACCTATGGCTACACCTTC. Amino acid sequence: CASSFGKTYGYTF.

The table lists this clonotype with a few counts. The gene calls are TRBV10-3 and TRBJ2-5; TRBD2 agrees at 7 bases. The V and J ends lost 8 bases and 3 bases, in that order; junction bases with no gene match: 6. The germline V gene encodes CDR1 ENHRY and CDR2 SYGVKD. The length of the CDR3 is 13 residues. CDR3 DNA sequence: TGTGCCATCCGCGGACTAGGGAAAGAGACCCAGTACTTC. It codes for CAIRGLGKETQYF.

The CDR3 here is CAISDPREENTGELFF. Here the CDR3 DNA reads TGTGCCATCAGCGACCCCAGGGAGGAGAACACCGGGGAGCTGTTTTTT. The chain has TRBV10-3 and TRBJ2-2; perhaps TRBD2 as D (6 bases). Germline assignment: CDR1 ENHRY and CDR2 SYGVKD. The CDR3 contains 16 residues. V lost 6 bases, J lost 1 base, and 15 bases lay in between.

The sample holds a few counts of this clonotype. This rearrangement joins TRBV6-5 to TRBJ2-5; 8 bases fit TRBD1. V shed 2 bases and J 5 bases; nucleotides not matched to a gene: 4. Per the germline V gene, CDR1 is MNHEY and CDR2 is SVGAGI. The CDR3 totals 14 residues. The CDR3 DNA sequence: TGTGCCAGCAGTTACGCAGGGGGCGCGGAGACCCAGTACTTC. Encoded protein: CASSYAGGAETQYF.

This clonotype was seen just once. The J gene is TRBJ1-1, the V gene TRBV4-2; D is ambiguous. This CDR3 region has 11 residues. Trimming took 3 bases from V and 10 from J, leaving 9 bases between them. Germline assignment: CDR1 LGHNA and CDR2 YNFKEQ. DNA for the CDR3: TGTGCCAGCAGCCATCCGGAAGGAGCTTTCTTT. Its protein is CASSHPEGAFF.

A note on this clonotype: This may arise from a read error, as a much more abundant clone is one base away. The CDR3 DNA is TGCAGTGCTAGTGCGGGGTACGAGCAGTACTTC. Translation: CSASAGYEQYF. V and J are TRBV20-1 and TRBJ2-7; D is possibly TRBD2 (6 bases). Germline V gene lookup returns CDR1 DFQATT and CDR2 SNEGSKA (reference sequence). This CDR3 region has 11 residues. V dropped 3 bases and J dropped 4 bases, with 7 bases sitting between them.

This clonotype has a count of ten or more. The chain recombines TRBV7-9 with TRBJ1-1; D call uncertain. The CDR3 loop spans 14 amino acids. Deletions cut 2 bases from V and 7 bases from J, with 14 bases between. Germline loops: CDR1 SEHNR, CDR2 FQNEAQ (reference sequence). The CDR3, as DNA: TGTGCCAGCAGCTTACTCGTTAGGAGCTTTGAAGCTTTCTTT. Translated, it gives CASSLLVRSFEAFF.

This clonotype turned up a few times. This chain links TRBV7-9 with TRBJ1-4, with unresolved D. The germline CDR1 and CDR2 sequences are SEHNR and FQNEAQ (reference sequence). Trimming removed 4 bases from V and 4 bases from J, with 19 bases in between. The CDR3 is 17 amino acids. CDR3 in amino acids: CASSYLSTEVLNEKLFF. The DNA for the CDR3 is TGTGCCAGCAGCTACCTGTCTACCGAAGTTCTTAATGAAAAACTGTTTTTT.

The CDR3 loop reads CASSQDRRGSNQPQHF. CDR3 nucleotides: TGCGCCAGCAGCCAAGACCGACGGGGCAGCAATCAGCCCCAGCATTTT. V usage is TRBV4-3 and J usage is TRBJ1-5; D possibly corresponds to TRBD1 (5 bases). V shed 0 bases and J shed 1 base, with 10 bases lying between them. The CDR3 spans 16 residues. Germline V gene lookup returns CDR1 LGHNA and CDR2 YSLEER.

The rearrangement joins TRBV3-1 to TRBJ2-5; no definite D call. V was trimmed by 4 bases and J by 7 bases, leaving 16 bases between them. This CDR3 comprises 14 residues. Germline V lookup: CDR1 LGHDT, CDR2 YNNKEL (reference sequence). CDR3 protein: CASSPDARPVTQYF. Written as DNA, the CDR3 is TGTGCCAGCAGCCCAGACGCTAGACCTGTGACCCAGTACTTC.

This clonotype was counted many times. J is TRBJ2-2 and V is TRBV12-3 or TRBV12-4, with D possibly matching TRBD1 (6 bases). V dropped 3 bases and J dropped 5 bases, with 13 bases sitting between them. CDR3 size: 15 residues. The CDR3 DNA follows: TGTGCCAGCAGTTTGGTAGGGGGTAGGACCGGGGAGCTGTTTTTT. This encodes CASSLVGGRTGELFF.

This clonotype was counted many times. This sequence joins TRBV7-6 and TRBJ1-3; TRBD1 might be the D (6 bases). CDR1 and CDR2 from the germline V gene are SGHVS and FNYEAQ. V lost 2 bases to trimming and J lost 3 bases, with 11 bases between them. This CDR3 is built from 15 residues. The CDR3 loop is CASSLQGTIGNTIYF. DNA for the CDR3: TGTGCCAGCAGCTTACAGGGGACTATTGGAAACACCATATATTTT.

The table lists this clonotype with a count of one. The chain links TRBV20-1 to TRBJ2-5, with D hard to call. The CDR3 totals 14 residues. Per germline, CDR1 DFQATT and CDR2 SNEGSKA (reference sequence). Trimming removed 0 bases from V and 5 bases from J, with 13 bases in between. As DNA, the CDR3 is TGCAGTGCTAGAGATAAGAGTCTAGGGGAGACCCAGTACTTC. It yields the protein CSARDKSLGETQYF.

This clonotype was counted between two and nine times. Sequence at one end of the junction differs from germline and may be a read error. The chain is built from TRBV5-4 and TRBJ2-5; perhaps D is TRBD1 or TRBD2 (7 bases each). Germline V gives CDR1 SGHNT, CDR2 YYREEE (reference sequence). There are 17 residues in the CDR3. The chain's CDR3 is CASTLTARQGGSETQYF. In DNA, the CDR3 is TGTGCCAGCACCTTGACAGCGCGACAGGGAGGGTCGGAGACCCAGTACTTC.

CDR3 in amino acids: CATAEAGSTDTQYF. CDR3 sequence (DNA): TGTGCCACAGCGGAGGCAGGTTCCACAGATACGCAGTATTTT. This chain joins TRBV15 and TRBJ2-3; D is perhaps TRBD2 (5 bases). Trimming took off 9 bases at V and 2 bases at J, with 15 bases between the two ends. CDR1 and CDR2 from the germline V gene are LNHNV and YYDKDF (reference sequence). The CDR3 totals 14 residues.

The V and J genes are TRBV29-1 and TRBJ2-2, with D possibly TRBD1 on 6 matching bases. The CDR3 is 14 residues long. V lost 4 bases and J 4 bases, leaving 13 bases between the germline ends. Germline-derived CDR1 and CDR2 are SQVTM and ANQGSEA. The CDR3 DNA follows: TGCAGCGTTGGATCCACAGGGACCACCGGGGAGCTGTTTTTT. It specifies CSVGSTGTTGELFF.

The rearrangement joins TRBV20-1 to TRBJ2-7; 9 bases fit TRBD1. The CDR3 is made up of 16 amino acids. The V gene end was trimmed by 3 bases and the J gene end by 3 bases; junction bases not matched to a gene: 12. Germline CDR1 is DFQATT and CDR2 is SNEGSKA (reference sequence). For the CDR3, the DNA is TGCAGTGCTAGGGCGGTTGGCACAGGGGGCTTCTACGAGCAGTACTTC. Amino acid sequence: CSARAVGTGGFYEQYF.

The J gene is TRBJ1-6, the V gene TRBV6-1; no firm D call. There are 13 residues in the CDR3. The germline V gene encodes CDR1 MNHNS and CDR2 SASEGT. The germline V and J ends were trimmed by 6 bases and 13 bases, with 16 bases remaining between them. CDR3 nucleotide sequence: TGTGCCAGCAGCTTTGGTCCAGGAAACCCCCTCCACTTT. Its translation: CASSFGPGNPLHF.